What follows are 10 T cell receptor beta chains derived from one specimen sequenced in a study of cytomegalovirus exposure and HLA in healthy donors. PCR involved 60 Vbeta and 13 Jbeta primers. TCRdb's table, derived via immunoSEQ multiplex PCR, lists solely in-frame clones and lacks some. The table lists around 160,000 clones, around 83% of them singletons. Sample: PBMCs. These receptors were obtained from a man in his fifties in good health and CMV-seropositive.

The genes are TRBV19 and TRBJ2-7, with unresolved D. The CDR3 has 15 residues. V dropped 1 base and J dropped 0 bases, with 10 bases sitting between them. From germline, CDR1 is LNHDA and CDR2 SQIVND (reference sequence). The CDR3 protein is CASSIGHQPSYEQYF. The DNA of the CDR3 is TGTGCCAGTAGTATAGGACACCAGCCCTCCTACGAGCAGTACTTC. The full variable domain, completed using reference TRBV19 and TRBJ2-7, is DGGITQSPKYLFRKEGQNVTLSCEQNLNHDAMYWYRQDPGQGLRLIYYSQIVNDFQKGDIAEGYSVSREKKESFPLTVTSAQKNPTAFYLCASSIGHQPSYEQYFGPGTRLTVT.

This clone was picked up a small number of times. The rearrangement uses TRBV29-1 and TRBJ2-1; TRBD2 agrees at 7 bases. Germline CDR1 and CDR2: SQVTM and ANQGSEA. Losses at the gene ends were 3 bases for V and 0 bases for J; bases not matched to a gene: 5. The CDR3 totals 15 residues. The CDR3 DNA reads TGCAGCGTTGATGAGGGCGGGAGCTCCTACAATGAGCAGTTCTTC. It codes for CSVDEGGSSYNEQFF.

The rearrangement links TRBV12-2 to TRBJ2-7; TRBD2 is the table's D call, not checked against the DNA. TRBV12-2 is assigned pseudogene status. The CDR3 sequence is 16 residues long. The CDR3 DNA sequence: TGTGCAAGTCGCTTAGAGGGACTAGCGGTTACCTACGAGCAGTACTTC. It translates to CASRLEGLAVTYEQYF.

This chain joins TRBV6-1 and TRBJ2-7, with D uncertain. V was cut by 1 base and J by 2 bases, with 6 bases left in between. Germline loops: CDR1 MNHNS, CDR2 SASEGT. This CDR3 contains 13 residues. The chain's CDR3 is CASSEGGPYEQYF. CDR3 bases: TGTGCCAGCAGTGAAGGCGGTCCCTACGAGCAGTACTTC.

This clone was detected a few times. The rearrangement uses TRBV5-1 and TRBJ1-5; 7 nucleotides match TRBD1. The germline CDR1 and CDR2 sequences are SGHRS and YFSETQ. V was clipped by 0 bases and J by 0 bases; unmatched bases: 0. The CDR3 sequence is 15 residues long. DNA of the CDR3: TGCGCCAGCAGCTTGGGACAGGGTAGCAATCAGCCCCAGCATTTT. Translating gives CASSLGQGSNQPQHF. Full variable domain (remainder filled in from reference TRBV5-1 and TRBJ1-5): KAGVTQTPRYLIKTRGQQVTLSCSPISGHRSVSWYQQTPGQGLQFLFEYFSETQRNKGNFPGRFSGRQFSNSRSEMNVSTLELGDSALYLCASSLGQGSNQPQHFGDGTRLSIL.

Concerning this clone: A junction end diverges from the germline sequence, so it may reflect a read error. The rearrangement links TRBV6-6 to TRBJ1-5; 8 bases match TRBD1. Per germline, CDR1 MNHNY and CDR2 SVGAGI (reference sequence). The CDR3 is 14 residues long. CDR3 in DNA: TGTGCCAGCAGGACAGGGGTGAGCAATCAGCCCCAACATTTT. Translation: CASRTGVSNQPQHF.

This clone came up a few times. The chain uses TRBV2 and TRBJ2-7; the match to TRBD1 covers 9 bases. The CDR3 loop spans 15 amino acids. The ends lost 7 bases at V and 3 bases at J; junction bases unmatched: 10. The germline V gene encodes CDR1 SNHLY and CDR2 FYNNEI. The CDR3 reads CASTRPGQGRYEQYF. DNA for the CDR3: TGTGCCAGCACCCGCCCGGGACAGGGTCGCTACGAGCAGTACTTC.

The V and J genes are TRBV5-1 and TRBJ2-2; tentative D call: TRBD1 (5 bases). The CDR3 contains 13 residues. Germline V gene lookup returns CDR1 SGHRS and CDR2 YFSETQ. The V end was cut by 5 bases, the J end by 6 bases, with 11 bases between. The CDR3 here is CASRSQGAGELFF. For the CDR3, the DNA is TGCGCCAGCAGGTCCCAGGGTGCCGGGGAGCTGTTTTTT.

CDR3 nucleotide sequence: TGTGCCAGCAGCGTAGTTGGACTAGTGGCAGATACGCAGTATTTT. The encoded protein is CASSVVGLVADTQYF. The V gene is TRBV9, the J gene TRBJ2-3; 7 bases are a match to TRBD2. CDR3 size: 15 residues. CDR1 and CDR2 (germline): SGDLS, YYNGEE. The ends lost 0 bases at V and 4 bases at J; junction bases unmatched: 5. Based on the CDR3 plus reference TRBV9 and TRBJ2-3, the full variable domain is DSGVTQTPKHLITATGQRVTLRCSPRSGDLSVYWYQQSLDQGLQFLIQYYNGEERAKGNILERFSAQQFPDLHSELNLSSLELGDSALYFCASSVVGLVADTQYFGPGTRLTVL.

The rearrangement uses TRBV30 and TRBJ2-5, with 7 bases fitting TRBD1. The germline V gene encodes CDR1 GTSNPN and CDR2 SVGIG (reference sequence). With V trimmed by 1 base and J by 7 bases, 6 bases remained unmatched. The CDR3 runs 13 residues. The CDR3 bases are TGTGCCTGGAGTGGAAGGACAGGCGTGACCCAGTACTTC. Its translation is CAWSGRTGVTQYF.